Following are 16 T cell receptor beta chains from one sample sequenced in a study of CD8 T cells in ankylosing spondylitis. Antigens for these TCRs are unknown. One entry per CDR3 protein, called by TCRdb with MiXCR from the 5' RACE reads. The sample records 670,000 or so distinct CDR3 sequences, around a fifth being singletons. The study's findings and limits: Blood from ankylosing spondylitis patients appeared to carry a characteristic roughly eight-variant TCR beta motif.

Material for sequencing was blood, either unsorted or a sorted T cell fraction (not recorded which). Receptors were obtained from a male donor with ankylosing spondylitis.

V and J are TRBV7-2 and TRBJ2-7; weak D call: TRBD1 (5 bases). CDR3 length: 14 residues. Between the trimmed V and J ends, which lost 5 bases and 4 bases, there was a span of 15 bases. In germline, CDR1 is SGHTA, CDR2 FQGNSA. The CDR3 bases are TGTGCCAGCAGCACCCGACAGCTATCATACGAGCAGTACTTC. It translates to CASSTRQLSYEQYF.

This clonotype has at least ten counts. The CDR3 DNA reads TGTGCCAGCAGTTTGACAGGTTTGACTTTCTTT. Amino acid sequence: CASSLTGLTFF. The J gene is TRBJ1-1, the V gene TRBV12-3 or TRBV12-4, with D perhaps matching TRBD1 (6 bases). This CDR3 region has 11 residues. Trimming pared 3 bases from V and 12 bases from J, leaving 11 bases between.

The chain couples TRBV20-1 to TRBJ1-4, with a tentative D call TRBD1 (6 bases). V gave up 2 bases and J gave up 8 bases, with 12 bases separating them. This CDR3 spans 13 amino acids. Germline CDR1 DFQATT, CDR2 SNEGSKA (reference sequence). This chain's CDR3 is CSARTGTFEKLFF. The CDR3 coding sequence is TGCAGTGCTAGAACAGGGACCTTCGAAAAACTGTTTTTT.

The chain links TRBV30 to TRBJ1-5; D unresolved. Looked up from germline, CDR1 is GTSNPN and CDR2 is SVGIG (reference sequence). Deletions cut 1 base from V and 0 bases from J, with 10 bases between. The CDR3 runs to 15 residues. CDR3 in amino acids: CAWSAGRYSNQPQHF. CDR3 nucleotides: TGTGCCTGGAGTGCAGGTAGATATAGCAATCAGCCCCAGCATTTT.

This clonotype has a handful of counts. This chain uses TRBV12-3 or TRBV12-4 with TRBJ2-2; D is unresolved. Trimming took 1 base from V and 4 from J, leaving 10 bases between them. The CDR3 consists of 15 residues. The CDR3 sequence: CASSLGQSLTGELFF. The CDR3 region has the DNA TGTGCCAGCAGTTTAGGGCAGTCCCTCACCGGGGAGCTGTTTTTT.

This chain links TRBV11-2 with TRBJ1-4, with D possibly matching TRBD1 (6 bases). Germline CDR1 and CDR2: SGHAT and FQNNGV. V dropped 7 bases and J dropped 4 bases, with 13 bases sitting between them. The CDR3 runs 14 residues. As DNA, the CDR3 is TGTGCCAGCACCGAACAGGGATTTAATGAAAAACTGTTTTTT. Its translation is CASTEQGFNEKLFF.

V usage is TRBV20-1 and J usage is TRBJ2-7; the match to TRBD2 covers 11 bases. V dropped 3 bases and J dropped 4; count of bases not matched to a gene: 11. CDR3 length: 16 amino acids. CDR1 and CDR2 (germline): DFQATT, SNEGSKA (reference sequence). In DNA, the CDR3 is TGCAGTGCTAGTAGCCCCCCCGGGACTAGCGGATACGAGCAGTACTTC. As protein: CSASSPPGTSGYEQYF.

This clonotype was recorded a few times. The V call is TRBV9, the J call TRBJ2-3; D ambiguous. Trimming removed 0 bases from V and 0 bases from J, with 8 bases in between. CDR1 is SGDLS, CDR2 YYNGEE, per germline. The CDR3 is 15 amino acids. CDR3 region: CASSVGADSTDTQYF. DNA of the CDR3: TGTGCCAGCAGCGTAGGGGCGGACAGCACAGATACGCAGTATTTT. Based on the CDR3 plus reference TRBV9 and TRBJ2-3, the full variable domain is DSGVTQTPKHLITATGQRVTLRCSPRSGDLSVYWYQQSLDQGLQFLIQYYNGEERAKGNILERFSAQQFPDLHSELNLSSLELGDSALYFCASSVGADSTDTQYFGPGTRLTVL.

There are a few counts of this clonotype. The chain uses TRBV21-1 and TRBJ1-5; the table names TRBD1, a call not compared with the DNA. TRBV21-1 is a listed pseudogene. The CDR3 runs 14 residues. The CDR3 nucleotides are TGTGCCAGCAGCAAAGGAGGGGGCTTTCAGCCCCAGCATTTT. Translating gives CASSKGGGFQPQHF.

The rearrangement joins TRBV4-2 to TRBJ2-5; TRBD2 agrees at 10 bases. J was trimmed by 4 bases and V by 4 bases; bases with no gene match: 9. The CDR3 is 16 residues long. Germline CDR1 LGHNA, CDR2 YNFKEQ. CDR3 sequence reads: CASSPGSLAGAETQYF. The CDR3, as DNA: TGTGCCAGCAGCCCGGGTTCCCTAGCGGGAGCAGAGACCCAGTACTTC.

The V gene is TRBV12-3 or TRBV12-4, the J gene TRBJ2-7, with D possibly being TRBD1 (6 bases). V was trimmed by 3 bases and J by 13 bases, leaving 16 bases between them. The CDR3 extends over 12 amino acids. CDR3 in DNA: TGTGCCAGCAGTTTCACAGGGAGAGGAGGATACTTC. It codes for CASSFTGRGGYF.

The rearrangement joins TRBV21-1 to TRBJ2-7; TRBD1 is the table's D call and was not checked against the DNA. TRBV21-1 represents a pseudogene. The CDR3 length is 15 residues. The CDR3 sequence: CASSIRTGLTEEQYF. DNA for the CDR3: TGTGCCAGCAGCATCCGGACAGGCCTTACCGAGGAGCAGTACTTC.

This clonotype was observed a few times. The chain employs TRBV29-1 and TRBJ1-1; 7 bases map to TRBD1. Trimming took 5 bases from V and 3 from J; bases not matched to a gene: 12. CDR1 SQVTM and CDR2 ANQGSEA come from the germline V gene. This CDR3 spans 15 amino acids. This chain's CDR3 is CSVKGRGMGDTEAFF. For the CDR3, the DNA is TGCAGCGTTAAGGGCAGGGGGATGGGGGACACTGAAGCTTTCTTT.

The J gene is TRBJ1-3, the V gene TRBV3-1; D gene ambiguous. This CDR3 is 15 amino acids long. CDR1 and CDR2 from the germline V gene are LGHDT and YNNKEL (reference sequence). The germline V and J ends were trimmed by 5 bases and 8 bases, with 19 bases remaining between them. CDR3 coding DNA: TGTGCCAGCAGCTCCCATATTAAACCTGGGGACACCATATATTTT. This gives the protein CASSSHIKPGDTIYF.

V and J are TRBV2 and TRBJ2-5, with D perhaps TRBD2 (5 bases). Trimming took off 3 bases at V and 5 bases at J, with 13 bases between the two ends. The germline gives CDR1 SNHLY, CDR2 FYNNEI. The CDR3 runs to 14 residues. DNA of the CDR3: TGTGCCAGCAGTGATCCTACGGGCGGGGAGACCCAGTACTTC. Translating it yields CASSDPTGGETQYF.

The chain couples TRBV29-1 to TRBJ2-1, with D uncertain. Looked up from germline, CDR1 is SQVTM and CDR2 is ANQGSEA. V lost 3 bases, J lost 6 bases, and 9 bases lay in between. This CDR3 spans 12 amino acids. In DNA form, the CDR3 reads TGCAGCGTTGAGGACGGATCCAATGAGCAGTTCTTC. This gives the protein CSVEDGSNEQFF.